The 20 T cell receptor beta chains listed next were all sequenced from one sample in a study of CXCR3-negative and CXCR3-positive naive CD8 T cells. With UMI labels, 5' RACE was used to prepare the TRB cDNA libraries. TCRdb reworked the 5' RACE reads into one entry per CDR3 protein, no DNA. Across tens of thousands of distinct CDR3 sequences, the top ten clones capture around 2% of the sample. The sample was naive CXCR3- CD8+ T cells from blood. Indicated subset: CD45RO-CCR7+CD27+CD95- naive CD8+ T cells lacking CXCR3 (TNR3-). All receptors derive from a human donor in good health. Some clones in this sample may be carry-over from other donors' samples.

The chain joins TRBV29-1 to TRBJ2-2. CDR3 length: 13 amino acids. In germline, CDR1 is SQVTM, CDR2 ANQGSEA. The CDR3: CLGISANTGELFF.

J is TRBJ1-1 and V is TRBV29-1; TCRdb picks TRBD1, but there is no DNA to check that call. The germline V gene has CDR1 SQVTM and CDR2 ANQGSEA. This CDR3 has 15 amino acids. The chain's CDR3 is CSVEEAGVGNTEAFF.

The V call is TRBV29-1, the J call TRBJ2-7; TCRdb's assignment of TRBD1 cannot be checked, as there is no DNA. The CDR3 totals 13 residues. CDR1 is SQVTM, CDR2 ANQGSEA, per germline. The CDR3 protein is CSAGDVGSYEQYF.

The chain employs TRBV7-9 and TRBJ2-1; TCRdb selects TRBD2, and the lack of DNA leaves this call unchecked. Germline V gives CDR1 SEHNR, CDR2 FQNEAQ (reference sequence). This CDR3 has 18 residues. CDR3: CASSLNPVGLAGVNEQFF. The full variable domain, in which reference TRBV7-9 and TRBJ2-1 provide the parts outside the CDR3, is DTGVSQNPRHKITKRGQNVTFRCDPISEHNRLYWYRQTLGQGPEFLTYFQNEAQLEKSRLLSDRFSAERPKGSFSTLEIQRTEQGDSAMYLCASSLNPVGLAGVNEQFFGPGTRLTVL.

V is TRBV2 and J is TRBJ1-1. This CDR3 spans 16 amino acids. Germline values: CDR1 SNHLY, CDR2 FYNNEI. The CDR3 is CASKAPEGRENTEAFF.

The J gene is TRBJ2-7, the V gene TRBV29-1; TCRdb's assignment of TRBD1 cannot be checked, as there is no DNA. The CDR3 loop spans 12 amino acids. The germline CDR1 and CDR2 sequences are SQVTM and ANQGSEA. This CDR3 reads CSVEKVGDEQYF.

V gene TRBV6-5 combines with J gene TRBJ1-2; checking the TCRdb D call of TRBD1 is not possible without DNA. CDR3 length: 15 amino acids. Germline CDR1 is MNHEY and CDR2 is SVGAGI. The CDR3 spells CATAIGTENNYGYTF.

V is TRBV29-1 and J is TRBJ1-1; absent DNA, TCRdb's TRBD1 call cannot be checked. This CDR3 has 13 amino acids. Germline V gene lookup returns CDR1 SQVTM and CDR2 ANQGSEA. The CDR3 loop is CSVATQGGTEAFF.

Here the CDR3 reads CSASDPPGQIMNTEAFF. The chain carries TRBV20-1 and TRBJ1-1; TCRdb's assignment of TRBD1 cannot be checked, as there is no DNA. Germline CDR1 is DFQATT and CDR2 is SNEGSKA (reference sequence). The CDR3 length is 17 residues.

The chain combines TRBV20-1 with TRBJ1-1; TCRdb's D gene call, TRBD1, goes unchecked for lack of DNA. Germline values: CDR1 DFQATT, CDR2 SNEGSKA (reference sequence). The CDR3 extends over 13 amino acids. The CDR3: CSARDLGGTEAFF.

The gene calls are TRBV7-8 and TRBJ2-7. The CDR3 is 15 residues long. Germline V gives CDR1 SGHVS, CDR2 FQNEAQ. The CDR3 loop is CASSFFGQRNYEQYF.

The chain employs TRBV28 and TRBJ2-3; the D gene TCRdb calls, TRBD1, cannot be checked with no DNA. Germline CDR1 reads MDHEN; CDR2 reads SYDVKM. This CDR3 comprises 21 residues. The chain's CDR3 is CASSPSPGTGGDSSSTDTQYF.

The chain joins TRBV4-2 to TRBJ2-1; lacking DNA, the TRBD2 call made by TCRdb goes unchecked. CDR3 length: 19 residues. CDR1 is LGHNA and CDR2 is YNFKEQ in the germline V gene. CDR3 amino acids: CASSRYQSGGDYSYNEQFF.

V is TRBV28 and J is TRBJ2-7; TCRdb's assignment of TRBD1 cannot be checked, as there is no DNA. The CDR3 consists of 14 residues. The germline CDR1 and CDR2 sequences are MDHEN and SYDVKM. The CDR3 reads CASSSGIHSYEQYF.

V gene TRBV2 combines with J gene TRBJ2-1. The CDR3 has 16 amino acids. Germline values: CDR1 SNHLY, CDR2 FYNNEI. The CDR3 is CASSPILGSSYNEQFF.

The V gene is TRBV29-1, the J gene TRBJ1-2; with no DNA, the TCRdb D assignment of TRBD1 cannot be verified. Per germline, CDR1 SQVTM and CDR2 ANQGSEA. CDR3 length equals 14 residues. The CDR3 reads CSVKDRGPNYGYTF.

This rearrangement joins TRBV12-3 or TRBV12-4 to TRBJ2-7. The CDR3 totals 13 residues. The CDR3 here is CASSLSDDYEQYF.

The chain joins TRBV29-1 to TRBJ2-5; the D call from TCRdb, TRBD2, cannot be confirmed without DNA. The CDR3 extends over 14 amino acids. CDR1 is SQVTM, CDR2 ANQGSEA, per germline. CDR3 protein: CSVPGGSRTETQYF.

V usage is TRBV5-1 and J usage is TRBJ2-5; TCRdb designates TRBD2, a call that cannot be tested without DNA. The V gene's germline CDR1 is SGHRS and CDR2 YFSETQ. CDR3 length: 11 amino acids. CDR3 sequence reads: CASKRLETQYF.

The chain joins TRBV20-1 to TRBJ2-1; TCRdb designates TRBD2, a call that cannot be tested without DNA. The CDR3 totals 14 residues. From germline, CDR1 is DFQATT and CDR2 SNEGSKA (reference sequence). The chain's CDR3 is CSADPGTHPNEQFF.